Listed here are 27 T cell receptor beta chains from one sample, sequenced in a study of blood T cell repertoires in COVID-19 (dated by TCRdb to the early 2020s). To prepare the library, the immunoSEQ multiplex PCR assay was applied. The table comes from immuneACCESS by way of TCRdb, which keeps in-frame sequences with V and J called. Part of the clones is missing from these tables; in studies checked, under half for an unresolved V gene and the rest for unknown reasons. The table for this sample lists about 250,000 clones; 84% of them were counted only once. The top ten clones comprise under 4.5% of the sample. Sequencing input: peripheral blood. The receptors derive from a man between 50 and 59 years old with acute or convalescent COVID-19.

The chain couples TRBV19 to TRBJ2-2, with 7 positions matching TRBD2. Germline assignment: CDR1 LNHDA and CDR2 SQIVND (reference sequence). The CDR3 length is 16 residues. Unmatched junction bases numbered 10, after V lost 3 bases and J lost 6 bases. The CDR3 reads CASSIGLVGRAGELFF. For the CDR3, the DNA is TGTGCCAGTAGTATCGGACTAGTCGGGAGAGCCGGGGAGCTGTTTTTT.

For this clone: The sample carries other DNA sequences with the same CDR3. The chain is built from TRBV18 and TRBJ2-7; the match to TRBD2 covers 9 bases. Germline V gene sequence: CDR1 KGHSH, CDR2 LQKENI. This CDR3 comprises 14 residues. The ends lost 3 bases at V and 2 bases at J; junction bases unmatched: 2. The CDR3 spells CASSPAGGPYEQYF. The CDR3 DNA is TGTGCCAGCTCACCGGCGGGAGGGCCCTACGAGCAGTACTTC.

The CDR3 reads CASSHWTGLETQYF. The CDR3 DNA is TGCGCCAGCAGCCATTGGACAGGGCTGGAGACCCAGTACTTC. The chain links TRBV4-1 to TRBJ2-5, with 8 bases lining up with TRBD1. In germline, CDR1 is MGHRA, CDR2 YSYEKL. The CDR3 contains 14 residues. V dropped 3 bases and J dropped 5; count of bases not matched to a gene: 5.

V and J are TRBV6-5 and TRBJ2-7; TRBD1 matches at 10 bases. From germline, CDR1 is MNHEY and CDR2 SVGAGI. After removal of 2 bases from V and 4 bases from J, the junction contained 2 bases not matched to a gene. This CDR3 comprises 14 residues. CDR3 sequence reads: CASSYTGQGYEQYF. For the CDR3, the DNA is TGTGCCAGCAGTTACACGGGACAGGGGTACGAGCAGTACTTC.

The genes are TRBV21-1 and TRBJ2-7; whether TRBD2, the table's D call, matches the DNA was not checked. TRBV21-1 is classified as a pseudogene. There are 15 residues in the CDR3. CDR3 DNA: TGTGCCAGCAGCAACCGGGCGGGCCAGGCCTACGAGCAGTACTTC. Its translation is CASSNRAGQAYEQYF.

This clone was observed once. CDR3 residues: CAWTWTGGRNNSPLHF. Written as DNA, the CDR3 is TGTGCCTGGACCTGGACAGGGGGTCGGAATAATTCACCCCTCCACTTT. V and J are TRBV30 and TRBJ1-6, with 10 bases that match TRBD1. The V segment lost 4 bases and the J segment 5 bases; nucleotides outside the gene matches: 8. The CDR3 extends over 16 amino acids. CDR1 GTSNPN and CDR2 SVGIG come from the germline V gene (reference sequence). Complete variable domain (other parts from reference TRBV30 and TRBJ1-6): SQTIHQWPATLVQPVGSPLSLECTVEGTSNPNLYWYRQAAGRGLQLLFYSVGIGQISSEVPQNLSASRPQDRQFILSSKKLLLSDSGFYLCAWTWTGGRNNSPLHFGNGTRLTVT.

This rearrangement joins TRBV24-1 to TRBJ1-2, with D unresolved. The length of the CDR3 is 12 residues. Per germline, CDR1 KGHDR and CDR2 SFDVKD. The V gene lost 3 bases and the J gene lost 6 bases, with 7 bases spanning the gap. The CDR3 bases are TGTGCCACCAGTGATACGGGGAATGGCTACACCTTC. As protein: CATSDTGNGYTF.

This chain links TRBV6-1 with TRBJ2-7, with 11 bases fitting TRBD1. V gave up 1 base and J gave up 4 bases; unmatched junction bases: 0. This CDR3 region has 14 residues. Germline V gives CDR1 MNHNS, CDR2 SASEGT. The CDR3 coding sequence is TGTGCCAGCAGTGAAGGGGACAGGGGGTACGAGCAGTACTTC. Encoded protein: CASSEGDRGYEQYF.

This clone was observed a single time. J is TRBJ2-5 and V is TRBV14; D gene uncertain. Looked up from germline, CDR1 is SGHDN and CDR2 is FVKESK. This CDR3 has 13 residues. V was trimmed by 1 base and J by 5 bases, leaving 8 bases between them. The CDR3 region is CASSQVVSETQYF. CDR3 bases: TGTGCCAGCAGCCAAGTCGTTTCCGAGACCCAGTACTTC. Full variable domain (outside the CDR3, taken from reference TRBV14 and TRBJ2-5): EAGVTQFPSHSVIEKGQTVTLRCDPISGHDNLYWYRRVMGKEIKFLLHFVKESKQDESGMPNNRFLAERTGGTYSTLKVQPAELEDSGVYFCASSQVVSETQYFGPGTRLLVL.

The chain couples TRBV28 to TRBJ1-5, with a weak D call TRBD1 (6 bases). This CDR3 is built from 15 residues. V lost 4 bases, J lost 2 bases, and 12 bases lay in between. The germline V gene encodes CDR1 MDHEN and CDR2 SYDVKM. The chain's CDR3 is CASSSGQTGNQPQHF. CDR3 DNA: TGTGCCAGCAGTTCAGGACAGACGGGCAATCAGCCCCAGCATTTT. Filled out from reference TRBV28 and TRBJ1-5, the complete variable domain reads DVKVTQSSRYLVKRTGEKVFLECVQDMDHENMFWYRQDPGLGLRLIYFSYDVKMKEKGDIPEGYSVSREKKERFSLILESASTNQTSMYLCASSSGQTGNQPQHFGDGTRLSIL.

The V and J genes are TRBV5-1 and TRBJ2-7; possibly TRBD1 for D (5 bases). V lost 7 bases, J lost 3 bases, and 14 bases lay in between. The CDR3 has 13 amino acids. Germline CDR1 reads SGHRS; CDR2 reads YFSETQ. The CDR3 sequence is CASQVQVDYEQYF. CDR3 in DNA: TGCGCCAGCCAAGTACAGGTAGACTACGAGCAGTACTTC.

This rearrangement joins TRBV4-1 to TRBJ1-5; D call uncertain. Germline V gene lookup returns CDR1 MGHRA and CDR2 YSYEKL. The V and J ends lost 1 base and 5 bases respectively, with 9 bases between them. The CDR3 runs 14 residues. Here the CDR3 reads CASSQVGGDQPQHF. CDR3 sequence (DNA): TGCGCCAGCAGCCAAGTTGGCGGAGATCAGCCCCAGCATTTT.

This clone showed up just once. J is TRBJ2-7 and V is TRBV28; 7 nucleotides align to TRBD1. The junction had 15 bases not matched to a gene; V was cut back by 6 bases and J by 4 bases. Germline assignment: CDR1 MDHEN and CDR2 SYDVKM. This CDR3 is built from 16 residues. The CDR3 loop reads CASRKIGGGRRYEQYF. In DNA, the CDR3 is TGTGCCAGCAGGAAAATAGGGGGCGGAAGGCGATACGAGCAGTACTTC. The full variable domain, its missing parts supplied by reference TRBV28 and TRBJ2-7, is DVKVTQSSRYLVKRTGEKVFLECVQDMDHENMFWYRQDPGLGLRLIYFSYDVKMKEKGDIPEGYSVSREKKERFSLILESASTNQTSMYLCASRKIGGGRRYEQYFGPGTRLTVT.

The chain carries TRBV5-8 and TRBJ2-7, with TRBD1 matching 10 bases. V was clipped by 0 bases and J by 3 bases; unmatched bases: 3. The CDR3 loop spans 15 amino acids. Germline lookup yields CDR1 SGHTS and CDR2 YDEGEE. CDR3 amino acids: CASSLEGQGLYEQYF. Here the CDR3 DNA reads TGTGCCAGCAGCTTGGAGGGACAGGGGCTCTACGAGCAGTACTTC.

This clone has a single count. The CDR3 spells CASSSTTGATNQPQHF. In DNA, the CDR3 is TGTGCCAGCAGCTCGACGACAGGGGCGACCAATCAGCCCCAGCATTTT. This chain joins TRBV7-9 and TRBJ1-5; 8 bases are shared with TRBD1. J was trimmed by 3 bases and V by 4 bases; bases with no gene match: 8. CDR3 length equals 16 residues. Germline lookup yields CDR1 SEHNR and CDR2 FQNEAQ (reference sequence).

The chain recombines TRBV11-2 with TRBJ2-5, with TRBD2 matching 9 bases. Germline V lookup: CDR1 SGHAT, CDR2 FQNNGV. The CDR3 covers 15 residues. After removal of 3 bases from V and 5 bases from J, the junction contained 7 bases not matched to a gene. The CDR3 region has the DNA TGTGCCAGCAGCTTTAGCGGGGGCCTGGGGGAGACCCAGTACTTC. Protein: CASSFSGGLGETQYF.

CDR3 protein: CASSLHTVPEAFF. CDR3 DNA: TGTGCCAGCAGCTTGCATACAGTCCCTGAAGCTTTCTTT. V usage is TRBV5-4 and J usage is TRBJ1-1; D gene unclear. CDR1 and CDR2 (germline): SGHNT, YYREEE (reference sequence). Trimming cost V 1 base and J 6 bases, with 10 bases left between them. The CDR3 is 13 amino acids.

This clone occurred once. The chain recombines TRBV15 with TRBJ2-1, with D maybe TRBD1 (6 bases). CDR1 is LNHNV and CDR2 is YYDKDF in the germline V gene (reference sequence). V was trimmed by 1 base and J by 4 bases, leaving 14 bases between them. The CDR3 loop spans 16 amino acids. Here the CDR3 reads CATSRGGRTAYNEQFF. CDR3 DNA: TGTGCCACCAGCAGAGGAGGTCGGACAGCTTACAATGAGCAGTTCTTC.

V gene TRBV6-1 combines with J gene TRBJ1-2; D is unclear. Looked up from germline, CDR1 is MNHNS and CDR2 is SASEGT. V gave up 3 bases and J gave up 4 bases, with 9 bases separating them. CDR3 length equals 13 residues. DNA for the CDR3: TGTGCCAGCAGTGAGGAGGGAGGCTATGGCTACACCTTC. This encodes CASSEEGGYGYTF.

The rearrangement links TRBV5-6 to TRBJ2-1; TRBD2 is a possible D gene (6 bases). Germline V gene sequence: CDR1 SGHDT, CDR2 YYEEEE. V was pared by 0 bases and J by 3 bases, with 7 bases between. The CDR3 spans 14 residues. DNA of the CDR3: TGTGCCAGCAGCTTGGTCGGGAGCTACAATGAGCAGTTCTTC. As protein: CASSLVGSYNEQFF.

This chain links TRBV20-1 with TRBJ1-2; weak D call: TRBD1 (5 bases). CDR3 size: 11 residues. V was pared by 0 bases and J by 10 bases, with 9 bases between. Per the germline V gene, CDR1 is DFQATT and CDR2 is SNEGSKA (reference sequence). CDR3 region: CSAREGPNYTF. CDR3 bases: TGCAGTGCTAGAGAGGGGCCAAACTACACCTTC.

The V gene is TRBV5-1, the J gene TRBJ2-7; TRBD1 matches at 8 bases. The V segment lost 4 bases and the J segment 2 bases; nucleotides outside the gene matches: 5. The CDR3 extends over 14 amino acids. From germline, CDR1 is SGHRS and CDR2 YFSETQ. This chain's CDR3 is CASSQKTGAYEQYF. The DNA for the CDR3 is TGCGCCAGCAGCCAAAAGACAGGGGCCTACGAGCAGTACTTC.

The V call is TRBV27, the J call TRBJ1-6, with TRBD1 matching 8 bases. This CDR3 region has 14 residues. The germline CDR1 and CDR2 sequences are MNHEY and SMNVEV (reference sequence). V lost 6 bases and J lost 7; bases outside the gene matches: 5. CDR3 residues: CASSLWTGNSPLHF. The CDR3 DNA reads as TGTGCCAGCAGCCTTTGGACAGGGAATTCACCCCTCCACTTT.

The chain couples TRBV7-8 to TRBJ2-1, with D hard to call. In germline, CDR1 is SGHVS, CDR2 FQNEAQ. The CDR3 consists of 11 residues. V lost 1 base and J lost 9, with 4 bases in between. The CDR3 sequence: CASSLGGEQFF. The CDR3 region has the DNA TGTGCCAGCAGCTTAGGAGGTGAGCAGTTCTTC.

The V call is TRBV11-3, the J call TRBJ2-5; D remains ambiguous. CDR3 length equals 16 residues. The V end lost 6 bases, the J end lost 5 bases, and 22 bases lay between the germline ends. Germline V gene sequence: CDR1 SGHNT, CDR2 YENEEA. CDR3 in amino acids: CASSYSRVSAAETQYF. CDR3 coding DNA: TGTGCCAGCAGTTATTCTCGGGTCTCGGCTGCGGAGACCCAGTACTTC.

The chain is built from TRBV5-1 and TRBJ2-7; 8 positions match TRBD1. With 3 bases clipped from V and 0 bases from J, the junction kept 2 bases outside the gene matches. Germline assignment: CDR1 SGHRS and CDR2 YFSETQ. The CDR3 has 14 residues. The CDR3 region is CASSWTGISYEQYF. In DNA form, the CDR3 reads TGCGCCAGCAGCTGGACAGGGATCTCCTACGAGCAGTACTTC.

V usage is TRBV7-2 and J usage is TRBJ2-5, with 7 nucleotides matching TRBD1. The CDR3 is made up of 15 amino acids. The germline V gene has CDR1 SGHTA and CDR2 FQGNSA. The trim removed 5 bases at V and 5 bases at J, leaving 11 bases unmatched. The CDR3 coding sequence is TGTGCCAGCAGCCCTAGACCCGGACAGGTGGAGACCCAGTACTTC. It yields the protein CASSPRPGQVETQYF. The entire variable domain, with the rest obtained from reference TRBV7-2 and TRBJ2-5, is as follows: GAGVSQSPSNKVTEKGKDVELRCDPISGHTALYWYRQSLGQGLEFLIYFQGNSAPDKSGLPSDRFSAERTGGSVSTLTIQRTQQEDSAVYLCASSPRPGQVETQYFGPGTRLLVL.